Each of the 16 T cell receptor beta chains below was sequenced from the same sample in a study of blood T cell repertoires in COVID-19 (TCRdb year 2020). Library method: the immunoSEQ multiplex PCR assay. Entries here come from immuneACCESS through TCRdb and include only in-frame sequences with V and J called. Some clones fail to appear in such tables; in the studies checked, an unresolved V gene covers under half of the shortfall, and the cause of the remainder is unknown. This sample lists 250,000 or so clones; roughly 81% were detected once. Clones ranked in the top ten supply under 7% of the sample. The sample consisted of PBMCs or T cells enriched from blood (not recorded which). The receptor source for this set is a woman aged 50 to 60 who had been exposed to COVID-19.

The chain employs TRBV28 and TRBJ2-7; a possible D gene is TRBD1 (6 bases). The CDR3 spans 13 residues. Trimming pared 9 bases from V and 3 bases from J, leaving 15 bases between. Per the germline V gene, CDR1 is MDHEN and CDR2 is SYDVKM. The CDR3 DNA follows: TGTGCCAGTTCGGGGCAGGGGCTCTACGAGCAGTACTTC. Amino acids: CASSGQGLYEQYF.

This chain connects TRBV27 to TRBJ1-3; a weak D match, TRBD1 (5 bases). Trimming removed 7 bases from V and 4 bases from J, with 11 bases in between. Germline CDR1 reads MNHEY; CDR2 reads SMNVEV (reference sequence). The CDR3 extends over 13 amino acids. CDR3 DNA sequence: TGTGCCAGCACGGGGGGACCGGGAAACACCATATATTTT. This sequence encodes CASTGGPGNTIYF.

The gene calls are TRBV10-3 and TRBJ1-2, with D maybe TRBD1 (6 bases). CDR1 is ENHRY and CDR2 is SYGVKD in the germline V gene. This CDR3 region has 14 residues. V lost 7 bases and J lost 2, with 14 bases in between. The CDR3 region is CAIKKGQPNYGYTF. Here the CDR3 DNA reads TGTGCCATCAAGAAAGGACAGCCCAACTATGGCTACACCTTC.

The chain is built from TRBV19 and TRBJ1-5, with D perhaps TRBD1 (5 bases). CDR1 LNHDA and CDR2 SQIVND come from the germline V gene (reference sequence). The CDR3 length is 16 residues. Trimming removed 0 bases from V and 9 bases from J, with 18 bases in between. For the CDR3, the DNA is TGTGCCAGTAGTATAGATTGGGGGGGGGTGATCCGGCCCCAGCATTTT. Amino acids: CASSIDWGGVIRPQHF.

This chain uses TRBV19 with TRBJ1-5, with no clear D. The CDR3 runs 14 residues. Trimming cost V 7 bases and J 1 base, with 11 bases left between them. CDR1 and CDR2 from the germline V gene are LNHDA and SQIVND (reference sequence). CDR3 protein: CASTGGPSNQPQHF. CDR3 nucleotide sequence: TGTGCCAGTACCGGAGGGCCGAGCAATCAGCCCCAGCATTTT.

The V and J genes are TRBV19 and TRBJ2-6; weak D call: TRBD1 (6 bases). The V gene's germline CDR1 is LNHDA and CDR2 SQIVND (reference sequence). Trimming removed 5 bases from V and 4 bases from J, with 21 bases in between. The CDR3 has 18 amino acids. CDR3 sequence reads: CASSAQGYGEVGANVLTF. CDR3 DNA: TGTGCCAGTAGTGCCCAGGGGTACGGAGAGGTGGGGGCCAACGTCCTGACTTTC. Combining the CDR3 with reference TRBV19 and TRBJ2-6 gives the whole variable domain DGGITQSPKYLFRKEGQNVTLSCEQNLNHDAMYWYRQDPGQGLRLIYYSQIVNDFQKGDIAEGYSVSREKKESFPLTVTSAQKNPTAFYLCASSAQGYGEVGANVLTFGAGSRLTVL.

The rearrangement uses TRBV21-1 and TRBJ1-1; whether TRBD1, the table's D call, matches the DNA was not checked. TRBV21-1 is recorded as a pseudogene. The CDR3 has 18 residues. In nucleotides, the CDR3 is TGTGCCAGCAGCAAAGACCAGGGACAGGGGGGCGGGAACACTGAAGCTTTCTTT. Translating it yields CASSKDQGQGGGNTEAFF.

The rearrangement joins TRBV9 to TRBJ2-5; TRBD2 matches at 7 bases. Germline V gene sequence: CDR1 SGDLS, CDR2 YYNGEE. With 3 bases clipped from V and 0 bases from J, the junction kept 5 bases outside the gene matches. The CDR3 has 15 residues. The CDR3, as DNA: TGTGCCAGCAGCGCGAGGGCGGGGGACCAAGAGACCCAGTACTTC. Translated: CASSARAGDQETQYF.

This chain joins TRBV14 and TRBJ1-2; possibly TRBD1 for D (5 bases). The CDR3 has 15 residues. V was cut by 4 bases and J by 4 bases, with 16 bases left in between. Germline V lookup: CDR1 SGHDN, CDR2 FVKESK. The CDR3 loop is CASSPLGALGYGYTF. In DNA, the CDR3 is TGTGCCAGCAGCCCGCTAGGGGCTCTTGGCTATGGCTACACCTTC. The full variable domain, in which reference TRBV14 and TRBJ1-2 provide the parts outside the CDR3, is EAGVTQFPSHSVIEKGQTVTLRCDPISGHDNLYWYRRVMGKEIKFLLHFVKESKQDESGMPNNRFLAERTGGTYSTLKVQPAELEDSGVYFCASSPLGALGYGYTFGSGTRLTVV.

This clone has more than one count but fewer than ten. The J gene is TRBJ2-5, the V gene TRBV15; possible D gene TRBD2, 5 bases. The germline V and J ends were trimmed by 3 bases and 5 bases, with 10 bases remaining between them. The CDR3 loop spans 13 amino acids. Germline CDR1 LNHNV, CDR2 YYDKDF (reference sequence). The chain's CDR3 is CATSRITGETQYF. CDR3 DNA: TGTGCCACCAGCAGGATAACGGGGGAGACCCAGTACTTC.

The chain couples TRBV27 to TRBJ1-3, with D possibly TRBD1 on 6 matching bases. The CDR3 is 14 amino acids. Germline CDR1 reads MNHEY; CDR2 reads SMNVEV (reference sequence). Trimming shortened V by 11 bases and J by 4 bases, and 18 bases separated the two germline ends. The CDR3 reads CASKTQGRGNTIYF. The CDR3 DNA sequence: TGTGCCTCTAAAACCCAGGGGAGAGGAAACACCATATATTTT.

The rearrangement links TRBV30 to TRBJ2-1; 8 nucleotides align to TRBD2. The CDR3 contains 16 residues. V was clipped by 3 bases and J by 1 base; unmatched bases: 8. Germline CDR1 reads GTSNPN; CDR2 reads SVGIG (reference sequence). The CDR3 loop reads CAWRGGGLSSYNEQFF. The CDR3 DNA is TGTGCCTGGAGAGGCGGGGGGCTCTCATCCTACAATGAGCAGTTCTTC. Supplemented by reference TRBV30 and TRBJ2-1, the full variable domain reads SQTIHQWPATLVQPVGSPLSLECTVEGTSNPNLYWYRQAAGRGLQLLFYSVGIGQISSEVPQNLSASRPQDRQFILSSKKLLLSDSGFYLCAWRGGGLSSYNEQFFGPGTRLTVL.

The rearrangement links TRBV29-1 to TRBJ2-5, with TRBD2 as a possible D gene (5 bases). Trimming took off 8 bases at V and 7 bases at J, with 23 bases between the two ends. This CDR3 region has 14 residues. Germline V gives CDR1 SQVTM, CDR2 ANQGSEA. The DNA of the CDR3 is TGCAGCACAAAATCCGATCGGGATCCCGGGACCCAGTACTTC. Its protein product is CSTKSDRDPGTQYF.

The chain combines TRBV18 with TRBJ1-1; D gene uncertain. The CDR3 has 15 amino acids. V shed 1 base and J shed 4 bases, with 13 bases lying between them. CDR1 is KGHSH, CDR2 LQKENI, per germline. This CDR3 is CASSPRGSQATEAFF. The CDR3 DNA follows: TGTGCCAGCTCACCACGAGGTAGCCAAGCCACTGAAGCTTTCTTT.

In its sample, this clone was seen a few times. The genes are TRBV9 and TRBJ1-2, with a tentative D call TRBD1 (6 bases). CDR1 SGDLS and CDR2 YYNGEE come from the germline V gene. The CDR3 loop spans 14 amino acids. The V end was cut by 4 bases, the J end by 9 bases, with 19 bases between. CDR3 amino acids: CASSSLGTSDRYTF. The CDR3 DNA reads as TGTGCCAGCAGCTCCCTTGGGACAAGCGACCGCTACACCTTC. The variable domain in full, with the rest retrieved from reference TRBV9 and TRBJ1-2, is DSGVTQTPKHLITATGQRVTLRCSPRSGDLSVYWYQQSLDQGLQFLIQYYNGEERAKGNILERFSAQQFPDLHSELNLSSLELGDSALYFCASSSLGTSDRYTFGSGTRLTVV.

CDR3 loop: CASSEPGLAGELFF. The CDR3 region has the DNA TGTGCCAGCAGTGAACCGGGACTGGCCGGGGAGCTGTTTTTT. This rearrangement joins TRBV6-1 to TRBJ2-2; possibly TRBD2 for D (6 bases). Trimming took 2 bases from V and 6 from J, leaving 10 bases between them. The germline gives CDR1 MNHNS, CDR2 SASEGT. The CDR3 has 14 residues.